These T cell receptor beta chains were read from a single sample in a study of beta chain features in type 1 diabetes. Profiled with immunoSEQ multiplex PCR; TCRdb holds only in-frame clones, not every one. The sample records about 930,000 clones, roughly 15% being singletons. Sequenced sample: naive CD4+ T cells from blood. The receptors were gathered from a woman younger than 30 in good health. Both conserved end residues are part of each CDR3. D genes are given only for firm matches. The listing skips clone size in some rows; elsewhere it reads once, few, many or a size class.

V: TRBV30; D: TRBD1; size: few; length: 15; J: TRBJ1-4; DNA: TGTGCCTGGAGTGCGGAGGACAGGGATAATGAAAAACTGTTTTTT; CDR3: CAWSAEDRDNEKLFF
V: TRBV18; D: -; size: few; length: 15; J: TRBJ1-3; DNA: TGTGCCAGCTCACCACTAGCAAGCTCTGGAAACACCATATATTTT; CDR3: CASSPLASSGNTIYF
V: TRBV18; D: TRBD2; size: few; length: 17; J: TRBJ2-1; DNA: TGTGCCAGCTCACCACTCTCTTTAGCGGGAATGAGAAATGAGCAGTTCTTC; CDR3: CASSPLSLAGMRNEQFF
V: TRBV7-9; D: -; size: -; length: 18; J: TRBJ2-6; DNA: TGTGCCAGCAGCCGAAGATTACCATTGGTATCTGGGGCCAACGTCCTGACTTTC; CDR3: CASSRRLPLVSGANVLTF
V: TRBV4-3; D: -; size: -; length: 13; J: TRBJ2-3; DNA: TGCGCCAGCAGCCTAGAGGGGGGACATACGCAGTATTTT; CDR3: CASSLEGGHTQYF
V: TRBV7-9; D: TRBD1; size: -; length: 19; J: TRBJ2-1; DNA: TGTGCCAGCAGCCCAGGGTTGGGACAGTCTCTCTCCTCCTACAATGAGCAGTTCTTC; CDR3: CASSPGLGQSLSSYNEQFF
V: TRBV28; D: -; size: once; length: 15; J: TRBJ1-5; DNA: TGTGCCAGCAGTTTCCCCGGTAGGCCTAATCAGCCCCAGCATTTT; CDR3: CASSFPGRPNQPQHF
V: TRBV10-2; D: -; size: few; length: 14; J: TRBJ2-5; DNA: TGCGCCAGCAGTGAGTCGACAGGCCAAGAGACCCAGTACTTC; CDR3: CASSESTGQETQYF
V: TRBV25-1; D: TRBD1; size: few; length: 13; J: TRBJ2-1; DNA: TGTGCCAGCAGTCTCCAGGGGGCTGATGAGCAGTTCTTC; CDR3: CASSLQGADEQFF
V: TRBV7-2; D: TRBD1; size: -; length: 15; J: TRBJ1-2; DNA: TGTGCCAGCAGCATACGACAGGGGGCAGACTATGGCTACACCTTC; CDR3: CASSIRQGADYGYTF
V: TRBV14; D: TRBD2; size: -; length: 15; J: TRBJ2-5; DNA: TGTGCCAGCAGCCAAAAGCCGGGAGGGCAAGAGACCCAGTACTTC; CDR3: CASSQKPGGQETQYF
V: TRBV10-3; D: -; size: -; length: 15; J: TRBJ2-1; DNA: TGTGCCGTTCAGAGTAGCACGCGGGGTTACAATGAGCAGTTCTTC; CDR3: CAVQSSTRGYNEQFF
V: TRBV7-2; D: -; size: -; length: 14; J: TRBJ2-5; DNA: TGTGCCAGCAGCTTCGTGACTCGAGGAGAGACCCAGTACTTC; CDR3: CASSFVTRGETQYF
V: TRBV15; D: -; size: -; length: 16; J: TRBJ1-5; DNA: TGTGCCACCAGCAGAGATACAGGTTTGGGCAATCAGCCCCAGCATTTT; CDR3: CATSRDTGLGNQPQHF
V: TRBV4-2; D: TRBD1; size: -; length: 16; J: TRBJ2-1; DNA: TGTGCAAGCAGCCGCGGACAGGGGAGAGGATACAATGAGCAGTTCTTC; CDR3: CASSRGQGRGYNEQFF
V: TRBV11-2; D: -; size: few; length: 15; J: TRBJ2-1; DNA: TGTGCCAGCAGCTTTGGCGCGAGCTCCTACAATGAGCAGTTCTTC; CDR3: CASSFGASSYNEQFF
V: TRBV28; D: -; size: few; length: 14; J: TRBJ2-7; DNA: TGTGCCAGCAGTTTATTAGGACTCTTCTACGAGCAGTACTTC; CDR3: CASSLLGLFYEQYF
V: TRBV29-1; D: -; size: -; length: 9; J: TRBJ2-1; DNA: TGCAGCCCGTACAATGAGCAGTTCTTC; CDR3: CSPYNEQFF
V: TRBV7-9; D: -; size: -; length: 16; J: TRBJ1-1; DNA: TGTGCCAGCAGCCGGACAGCCACCCACCCGAACACTGAAGCTTTCTTT; CDR3: CASSRTATHPNTEAFF
V: TRBV15; D: -; size: few; length: 16; J: TRBJ2-1; DNA: TGTGCCACCAGCAGAGATCCCGAGGGGGTGAACAATGAGCAGTTCTTC; CDR3: CATSRDPEGVNNEQFF
V: TRBV10-1; D: -; size: -; length: 14; J: TRBJ2-5; DNA: TGCGCCAGCAAATTTGTGGCGGGGCAAGAGACCCAGTACTTC; CDR3: CASKFVAGQETQYF
V: TRBV10-3; D: -; size: -; length: 18; J: TRBJ1-5; DNA: TGTGCCATCAGTGAGGTGGTAGGGGGGTCGGGGGCACATCAGCCCCAGCATTTT; CDR3: CAISEVVGGSGAHQPQHF
V: TRBV2; D: -; size: few; length: 16; J: TRBJ2-6; DNA: TGTGCCAGCACCCCGCTTGGGGTTCCTGGGGCCAACGTCCTGACTTTC; CDR3: CASTPLGVPGANVLTF
V: TRBV28; D: -; size: few; length: 14; J: TRBJ2-2; DNA: TGTGCCAGCAGCCTAGAACTTAAGAGCGTAGTACTGTTTTTT; CDR3: CASSLELKSVVLFF
V: TRBV10-3; D: -; size: -; length: 13; J: TRBJ1-5; DNA: TGTGCCGCCTCGGGACAAGGTCATCAGCCCCAGCATTTT; CDR3: CAASGQGHQPQHF
V: TRBV7-2; D: -; size: few; length: 12; J: TRBJ2-1; DNA: TGTGCCAGCAGCTCGGACAACAATGAGCAGTTCTTC; CDR3: CASSSDNNEQFF